What follows is one TCR beta chain and its context. The sample comes from a study of cytomegalovirus exposure and HLA in healthy donors. Profiled with immunoSEQ multiplex PCR; TCRdb holds only in-frame clones, not every one. The table has around 110,000 clones, about nine tenths seen once. The CDR3 spans 13 residues. V was clipped by 6 bases and J by 2 bases, with 10 bases between them. CDR1 is MNHNS, CDR2 SASEGT, per germline. The receptor comes from a woman younger than 35 in good health and CMV-seropositive. The specimen sequenced was PBMCs. This chain uses TRBV6-1 with TRBJ1-2, with D unclear. CDR3 in DNA: TGTGCCAGCAGCTCACCGACAAACTATGGCTACACCTTC. This gives the protein CASSSPTNYGYTF.